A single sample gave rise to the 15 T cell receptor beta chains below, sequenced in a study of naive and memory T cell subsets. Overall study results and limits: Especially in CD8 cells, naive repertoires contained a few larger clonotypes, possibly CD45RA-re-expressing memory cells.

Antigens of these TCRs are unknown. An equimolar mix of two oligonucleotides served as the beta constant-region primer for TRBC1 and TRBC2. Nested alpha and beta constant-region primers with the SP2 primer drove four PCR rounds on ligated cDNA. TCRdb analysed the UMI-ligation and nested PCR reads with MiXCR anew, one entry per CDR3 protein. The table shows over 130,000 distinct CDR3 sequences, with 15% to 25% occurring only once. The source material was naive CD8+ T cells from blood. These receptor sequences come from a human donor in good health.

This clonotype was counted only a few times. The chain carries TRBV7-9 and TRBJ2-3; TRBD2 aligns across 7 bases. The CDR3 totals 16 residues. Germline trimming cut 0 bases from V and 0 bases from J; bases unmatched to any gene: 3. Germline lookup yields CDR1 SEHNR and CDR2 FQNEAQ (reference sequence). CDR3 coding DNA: TGTGCCAGCAGCTTAGCGCCGGGACTAAGCACAGATACGCAGTATTTT. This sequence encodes CASSLAPGLSTDTQYF.

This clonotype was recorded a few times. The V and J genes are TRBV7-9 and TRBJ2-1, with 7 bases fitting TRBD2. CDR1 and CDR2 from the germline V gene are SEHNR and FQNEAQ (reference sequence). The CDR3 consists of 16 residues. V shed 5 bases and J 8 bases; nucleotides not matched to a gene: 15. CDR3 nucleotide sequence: TGTGCCAGCAGCCCACCGGGGGGTGGCGTCTTCCATGAGCAGTTCTTC. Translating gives CASSPPGGGVFHEQFF.

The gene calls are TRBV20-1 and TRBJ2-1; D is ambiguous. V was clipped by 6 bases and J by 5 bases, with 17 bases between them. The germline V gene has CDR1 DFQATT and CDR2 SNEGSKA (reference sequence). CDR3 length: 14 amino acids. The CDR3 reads CSAAFHGGDNEQFF. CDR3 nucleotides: TGCAGTGCCGCCTTTCATGGTGGGGACAATGAGCAGTTCTTC.

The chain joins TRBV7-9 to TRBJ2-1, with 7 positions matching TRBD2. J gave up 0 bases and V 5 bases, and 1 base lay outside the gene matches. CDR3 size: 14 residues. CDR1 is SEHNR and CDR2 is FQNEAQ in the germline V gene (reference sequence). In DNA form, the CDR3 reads TGTGCCAGCAGCGGGGGGGACTCCTACAATGAGCAGTTCTTC. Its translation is CASSGGDSYNEQFF.

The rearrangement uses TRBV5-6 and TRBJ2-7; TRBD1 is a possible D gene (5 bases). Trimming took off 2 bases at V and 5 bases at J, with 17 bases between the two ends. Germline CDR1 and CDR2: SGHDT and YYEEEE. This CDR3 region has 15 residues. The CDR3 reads CASSFADKGRHEQYF. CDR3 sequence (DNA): TGTGCCAGCAGCTTCGCTGACAAGGGGCGACACGAGCAGTACTTC.

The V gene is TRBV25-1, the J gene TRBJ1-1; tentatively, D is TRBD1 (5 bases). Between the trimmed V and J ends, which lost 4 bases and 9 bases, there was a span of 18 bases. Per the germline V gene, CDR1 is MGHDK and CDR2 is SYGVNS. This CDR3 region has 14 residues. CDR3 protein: CASSGHRDPGQAFF. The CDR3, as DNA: TGTGCCAGCAGTGGCCACCGGGACCCTGGGCAAGCTTTCTTT.

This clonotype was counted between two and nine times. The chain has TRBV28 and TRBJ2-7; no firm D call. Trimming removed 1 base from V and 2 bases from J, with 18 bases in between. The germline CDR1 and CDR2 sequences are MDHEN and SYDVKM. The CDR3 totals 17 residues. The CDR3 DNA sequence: TGTGCCAGCAGTTTATCTAAGTTCCTGGGCATACCCTACGAGCAGTACTTC. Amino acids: CASSLSKFLGIPYEQYF.

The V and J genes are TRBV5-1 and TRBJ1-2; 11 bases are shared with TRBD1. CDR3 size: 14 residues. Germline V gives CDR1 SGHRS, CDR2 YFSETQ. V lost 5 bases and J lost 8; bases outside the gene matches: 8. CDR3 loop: CASSFGQGATGYTF. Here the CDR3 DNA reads TGCGCCAGCAGTTTCGGACAGGGGGCGACCGGCTACACCTTC. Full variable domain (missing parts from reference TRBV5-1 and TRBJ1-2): KAGVTQTPRYLIKTRGQQVTLSCSPISGHRSVSWYQQTPGQGLQFLFEYFSETQRNKGNFPGRFSGRQFSNSRSEMNVSTLELGDSALYLCASSFGQGATGYTFGSGTRLTVV.

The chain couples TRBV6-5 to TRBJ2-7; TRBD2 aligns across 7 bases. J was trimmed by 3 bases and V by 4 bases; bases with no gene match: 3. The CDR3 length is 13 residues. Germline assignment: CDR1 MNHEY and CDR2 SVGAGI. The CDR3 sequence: CASSFGLDYEQYF. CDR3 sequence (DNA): TGTGCCAGCAGTTTCGGACTAGACTACGAGCAGTACTTC.

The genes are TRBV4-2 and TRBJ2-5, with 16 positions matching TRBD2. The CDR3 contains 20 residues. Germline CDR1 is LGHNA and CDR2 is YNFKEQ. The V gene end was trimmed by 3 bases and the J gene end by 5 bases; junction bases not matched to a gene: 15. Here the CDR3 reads CASSQERPGLAGGPWETQYF. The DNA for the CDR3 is TGTGCCAGCAGCCAGGAAAGACCGGGACTAGCGGGAGGGCCGTGGGAGACCCAGTACTTC.

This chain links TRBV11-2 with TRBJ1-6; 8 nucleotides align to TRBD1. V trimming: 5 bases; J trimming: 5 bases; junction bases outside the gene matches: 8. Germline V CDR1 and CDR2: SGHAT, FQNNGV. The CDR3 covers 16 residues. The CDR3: CASSPLGQENNSPLHF. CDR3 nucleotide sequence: TGTGCCAGCAGCCCACTGGGACAGGAAAATAATTCACCCCTCCACTTT.

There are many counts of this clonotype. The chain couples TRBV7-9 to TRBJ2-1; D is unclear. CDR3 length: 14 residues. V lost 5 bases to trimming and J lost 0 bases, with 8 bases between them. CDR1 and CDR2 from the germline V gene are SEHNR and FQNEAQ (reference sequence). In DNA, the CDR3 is TGTGCCAGCAGCGGCTCTAGCTCCTACAATGAGCAGTTCTTC. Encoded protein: CASSGSSSYNEQFF.

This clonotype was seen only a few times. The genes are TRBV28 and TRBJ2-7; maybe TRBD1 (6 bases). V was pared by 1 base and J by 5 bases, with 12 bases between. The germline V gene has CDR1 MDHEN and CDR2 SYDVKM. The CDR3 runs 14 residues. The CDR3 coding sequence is TGTGCCAGCAGTTTATTTACAGGGATCGACGAGCAGTACTTC. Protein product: CASSLFTGIDEQYF.

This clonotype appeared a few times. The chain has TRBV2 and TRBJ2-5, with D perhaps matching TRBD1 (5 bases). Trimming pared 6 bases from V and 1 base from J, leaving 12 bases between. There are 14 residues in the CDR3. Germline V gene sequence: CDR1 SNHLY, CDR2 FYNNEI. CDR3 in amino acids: CASRLQGSQETQYF. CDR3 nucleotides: TGTGCCAGCAGGCTTCAGGGAAGCCAAGAGACCCAGTACTTC.

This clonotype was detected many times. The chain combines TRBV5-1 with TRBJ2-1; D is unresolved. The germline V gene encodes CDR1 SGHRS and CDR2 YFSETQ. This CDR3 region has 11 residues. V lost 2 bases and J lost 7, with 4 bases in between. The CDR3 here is CASSLSNEQFF. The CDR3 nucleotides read TGCGCCAGCAGCTTAAGTAATGAGCAGTTCTTC.